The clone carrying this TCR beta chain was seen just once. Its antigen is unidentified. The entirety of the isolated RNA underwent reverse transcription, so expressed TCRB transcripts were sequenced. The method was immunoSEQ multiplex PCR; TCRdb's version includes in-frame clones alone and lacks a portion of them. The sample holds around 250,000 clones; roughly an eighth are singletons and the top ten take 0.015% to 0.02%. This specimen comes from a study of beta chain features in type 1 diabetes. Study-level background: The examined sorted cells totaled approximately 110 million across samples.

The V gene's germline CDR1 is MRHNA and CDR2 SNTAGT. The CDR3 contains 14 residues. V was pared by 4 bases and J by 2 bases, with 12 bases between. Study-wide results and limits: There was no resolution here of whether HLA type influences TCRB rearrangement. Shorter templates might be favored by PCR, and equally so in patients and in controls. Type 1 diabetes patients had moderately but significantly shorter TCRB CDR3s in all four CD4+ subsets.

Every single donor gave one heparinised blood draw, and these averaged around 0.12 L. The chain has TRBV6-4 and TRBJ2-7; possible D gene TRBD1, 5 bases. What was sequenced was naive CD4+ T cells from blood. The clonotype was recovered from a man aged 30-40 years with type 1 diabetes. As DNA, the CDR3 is TGTGCCAGCAGTGCATTCACAGGCGCCTACGAGCAGTACTTC. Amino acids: CASSAFTGAYEQYF.